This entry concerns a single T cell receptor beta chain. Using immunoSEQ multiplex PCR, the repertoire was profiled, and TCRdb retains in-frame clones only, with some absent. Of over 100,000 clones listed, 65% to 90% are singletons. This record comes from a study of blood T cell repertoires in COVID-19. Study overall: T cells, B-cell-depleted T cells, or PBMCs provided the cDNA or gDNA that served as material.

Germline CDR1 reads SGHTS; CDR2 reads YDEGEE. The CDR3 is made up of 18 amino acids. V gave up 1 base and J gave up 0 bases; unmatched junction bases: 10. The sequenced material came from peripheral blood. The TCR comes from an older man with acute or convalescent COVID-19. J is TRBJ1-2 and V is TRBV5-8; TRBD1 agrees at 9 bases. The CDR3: CASSLYFGTGSPNYGYTF. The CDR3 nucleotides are TGTGCCAGCAGCTTGTATTTCGGGACAGGGTCCCCTAACTATGGCTACACCTTC.